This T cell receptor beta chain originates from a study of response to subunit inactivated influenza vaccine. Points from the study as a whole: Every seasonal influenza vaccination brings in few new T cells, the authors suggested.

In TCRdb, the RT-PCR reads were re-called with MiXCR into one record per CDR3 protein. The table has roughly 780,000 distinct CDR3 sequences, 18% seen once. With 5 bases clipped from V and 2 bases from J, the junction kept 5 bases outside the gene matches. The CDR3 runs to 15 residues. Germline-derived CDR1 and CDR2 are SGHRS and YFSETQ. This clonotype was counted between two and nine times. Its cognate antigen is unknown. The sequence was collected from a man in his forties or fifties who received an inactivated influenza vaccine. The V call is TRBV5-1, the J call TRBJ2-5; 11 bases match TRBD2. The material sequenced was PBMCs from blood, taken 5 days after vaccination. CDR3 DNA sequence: TGCGCCAGCAGATATGGGACTAGCGGACAAGAGACCCAGTACTTC. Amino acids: CASRYGTSGQETQYF. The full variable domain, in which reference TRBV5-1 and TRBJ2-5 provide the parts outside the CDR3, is KAGVTQTPRYLIKTRGQQVTLSCSPISGHRSVSWYQQTPGQGLQFLFEYFSETQRNKGNFPGRFSGRQFSNSRSEMNVSTLELGDSALYLCASRYGTSGQETQYFGPGTRLLVL.